The 18 T cell receptor beta chains below come from one sample, sequenced in a study of cytomegalovirus exposure and HLA in healthy donors. Some clones are missing from TCRdb's copy, which holds only in-frame ones; the method was immunoSEQ multiplex PCR. This sample has 150,000 to 180,000 clones, with roughly 90% found just once. What was sequenced was PBMCs. These receptors originate from a man aged 18 to 35 in good health and CMV-seropositive.

This clone occurred once. The rearrangement joins TRBV7-3 to TRBJ2-7; the D gene is possibly TRBD2 (6 bases). Germline values: CDR1 SGHTA, CDR2 FQGTGA. The CDR3 length is 15 residues. V was trimmed by 5 bases and J by 2 bases, leaving 16 bases between them. The CDR3 protein is CASSPGLSGTYEQYF. For the CDR3, the DNA is TGTGCCAGCAGCCCGGGCCTTAGCGGTACCTACGAGCAGTACTTC.

This chain links TRBV4-2 with TRBJ2-3, with D maybe TRBD2 (5 bases). CDR1 LGHNA and CDR2 YNFKEQ come from the germline V gene. The CDR3 covers 17 residues. The V end was cut by 1 base, the J end by 7 bases, with 21 bases between. CDR3 sequence: CASSQVGSGVAPYTQYF. The CDR3 DNA is TGTGCCAGCAGCCAAGTGGGGAGCGGAGTGGCCCCTTATACGCAGTATTTT.

This clone was detected only a few times. The V gene is TRBV4-2, the J gene TRBJ1-1; no definite D call. The CDR3 loop spans 16 amino acids. From germline, CDR1 is LGHNA and CDR2 YNFKEQ. V was trimmed by 0 bases and J by 4 bases, leaving 15 bases between them. In nucleotides, the CDR3 is TGTGCCAGCAGCCAAGATCCTGGCCTGGAGAGCACTGAAGCTTTCTTT. Translating it yields CASSQDPGLESTEAFF.

The chain has TRBV11-2 and TRBJ1-1; D is unclear. V lost 5 bases and J 1 base, leaving 11 bases between the germline ends. Germline CDR1 is SGHAT and CDR2 is FQNNGV. The CDR3 runs 14 residues. The CDR3 spells CASSQPAENTEAFF. Here the CDR3 DNA reads TGTGCCAGCAGCCAACCCGCAGAGAACACTGAAGCTTTCTTT.

The rearrangement uses TRBV7-2 and TRBJ1-3; TRBD1 matches 9 bases. The CDR3 has 16 amino acids. Germline CDR1 reads SGHTA; CDR2 reads FQGNSA. V shed 5 bases, J shed 2 bases, and the junction held 7 bases outside the gene matches. CDR3 protein: CASSLGQGRTGNTIYF. In DNA, the CDR3 is TGTGCCAGCAGCCTGGGACAGGGAAGAACTGGAAACACCATATATTTT.

This clone was seen once. The rearrangement joins TRBV15 to TRBJ1-1; no clear D gene. This CDR3 spans 12 amino acids. V gave up 1 base and J gave up 9 bases, with 9 bases separating them. CDR1 LNHNV and CDR2 YYDKDF come from the germline V gene (reference sequence). CDR3 coding DNA: TGTGCCACCAGCAGAGTCCGGTCGCAAGCTTTCTTT. This codes for CATSRVRSQAFF.

The rearrangement links TRBV7-2 to TRBJ1-2; D might be TRBD1 (6 bases). Germline CDR1 reads SGHTA; CDR2 reads FQGNSA. The CDR3 runs 14 residues. Trimming cost V 4 bases and J 4 bases, with 13 bases left between them. The CDR3 loop reads CASSSKGVAYGYTF. For the CDR3, the DNA is TGTGCCAGCAGCTCCAAGGGGGTTGCCTATGGCTACACCTTC. The full variable domain, its missing parts supplied by reference TRBV7-2 and TRBJ1-2, is GAGVSQSPSNKVTEKGKDVELRCDPISGHTALYWYRQSLGQGLEFLIYFQGNSAPDKSGLPSDRFSAERTGGSVSTLTIQRTQQEDSAVYLCASSSKGVAYGYTFGSGTRLTVV.

This clone was seen only once. The V gene is TRBV7-9, the J gene TRBJ2-7, with TRBD2 identical over 12 bases. The germline V gene has CDR1 SEHNR and CDR2 FQNEAQ (reference sequence). The CDR3 is 16 residues long. Trimming at V came to 4 bases and at J to 3 bases, leaving 7 bases not matched to a gene. The DNA of the CDR3 is TGTGCCAGCAGCTCAACATCGGGACTAGCGGGCTACGAGCAGTACTTC. This gives the protein CASSSTSGLAGYEQYF.

The V gene is TRBV5-6, the J gene TRBJ2-7; possible D gene TRBD1, 6 bases. The V end was cut by 4 bases, the J end by 4 bases, with 12 bases between. Germline CDR1 and CDR2: SGHDT and YYEEEE. CDR3 length: 13 amino acids. The CDR3 DNA reads TGTGCCAGCAGCGGGGGCGCGCTATACGAGCAGTACTTC. It encodes CASSGGALYEQYF.

This chain connects TRBV29-1 to TRBJ2-7; 8 bases are shared with TRBD1. The CDR3 covers 13 residues. V gave up 6 bases and J gave up 3 bases; unmatched junction bases: 7. CDR1 and CDR2 from the germline V gene are SQVTM and ANQGSEA. The CDR3 DNA follows: TGCAGCGTGGGGACAGGCCCGTACTACGAGCAGTACTTC. It translates to CSVGTGPYYEQYF.

In DNA, the CDR3 is TGTGCCAGCAGCTCAGGGTTCACAGATACGCAGTATTTT. Its translation: CASSSGFTDTQYF. The chain combines TRBV11-3 with TRBJ2-3; TRBD1 is a possible D gene (5 bases). The length of the CDR3 is 13 residues. Per the germline V gene, CDR1 is SGHNT and CDR2 is YENEEA. V was pared by 4 bases and J by 2 bases, with 7 bases between.

J is TRBJ1-2 and V is TRBV29-1; no clear D. Germline CDR1 is SQVTM and CDR2 is ANQGSEA. Trimming left V 7 bases short and J 8 bases short, with 14 bases between. CDR3 size: 11 residues. The CDR3 DNA reads TGCAGCGCCGAGGGCCACGGGGGCTACACCTTC. Its translation: CSAEGHGGYTF.

This clone has a handful of counts. This chain connects TRBV19 to TRBJ1-5; weak D call: TRBD1 (5 bases). V was cut by 7 bases and J by 6 bases, with 22 bases left in between. This CDR3 is built from 16 residues. Germline values: CDR1 LNHDA, CDR2 SQIVND (reference sequence). The CDR3 DNA sequence: TGTGCCAGTAAGGGCAGCCTCCAGCTCGGGGGTCAGCCCCAGCATTTT. Translating gives CASKGSLQLGGQPQHF.

The V and J genes are TRBV19 and TRBJ2-3, with D maybe TRBD2 (5 bases). The CDR3 runs 15 residues. The V end lost 5 bases, the J end lost 2 bases, and 14 bases lay between the germline ends. Per germline, CDR1 LNHDA and CDR2 SQIVND (reference sequence). The CDR3 spells CASSDRTRITDTQYF. In DNA form, the CDR3 reads TGTGCCAGTAGTGACCGGACTCGGATCACAGATACGCAGTATTTT.

This chain links TRBV2 with TRBJ2-1, with D perhaps matching TRBD2 (5 bases). Trimming stripped 10 bases from V and 1 base from J, with 11 bases between. Germline V lookup: CDR1 SNHLY, CDR2 FYNNEI. The CDR3 runs to 13 residues. The CDR3 DNA follows: TGTGCCAAGACTAACGCTTCCTACAATGAGCAGTTCTTC. It encodes CAKTNASYNEQFF.

V gene TRBV25-1 combines with J gene TRBJ2-1; TRBD1 might be the D (6 bases). This CDR3 region has 16 residues. The V and J ends lost 7 bases and 0 bases respectively, with 16 bases between them. Germline values: CDR1 MGHDK, CDR2 SYGVNS. The CDR3 sequence is CASTPRGGASYNEQFF. The CDR3 coding sequence is TGTGCCAGCACCCCGCGAGGGGGTGCCTCCTACAATGAGCAGTTCTTC. Drawing the rest from reference TRBV25-1 and TRBJ2-1, the complete variable domain is EADIYQTPRYLVIGTGKKITLECSQTMGHDKMYWYQQDPGMELHLIHYSYGVNSTEKGDLSSESTVSRIRTEHFPLTLESARPSHTSQYLCASTPRGGASYNEQFFGPGTRLTVL.

This chain joins TRBV7-2 and TRBJ2-5; the match to TRBD1 covers 9 bases. This CDR3 region has 15 residues. Germline assignment: CDR1 SGHTA and CDR2 FQGNSA. J gave up 2 bases and V 7 bases, and 8 bases lay outside the gene matches. In DNA form, the CDR3 reads TGTGCCAGCATCGAGGACAGGGGAGGGCAAGAGACCCAGTACTTC. Its translation: CASIEDRGGQETQYF.

This clone was detected once. Relative to the germline gene, one junction end is altered; a read error may explain this. This chain uses TRBV5-4 with TRBJ1-2, with TRBD1 matching over 9 bases. The CDR3 sequence is 17 residues long. Germline CDR1 SGHNT, CDR2 YYREEE (reference sequence). CDR3 nucleotide sequence: TGCGCCAGCAGCCAAGCGCCCGGGACAGGGTTGCTCTATGGCTACACCTTC. Its translation: CASSQAPGTGLLYGYTF.